The 19 T cell receptor beta chains below come from one sample, sequenced in a study of blood T cells in healthy people across ages. With a J-beta primer mix and a sample-barcoded 5' primer, a second PCR ran 7 to 11 cycles. In TCRdb, the 5' RACE reads were re-called with MiXCR into one record per CDR3 protein. The sample carries 600,000 to 1,000,000 distinct CDR3 sequences, around 25% recorded once. These data also featured in a second study, about T cells of mothers and their children.

Sequencing was carried out using blood. The receptors were sampled from a boy younger than 18 in good health.

This clonotype was picked up a small number of times. The chain joins TRBV4-3 to TRBJ2-5; D is possibly TRBD1 or TRBD2 (5 bases each). CDR3 length: 15 amino acids. V was cut by 2 bases and J by 0 bases, with 10 bases left in between. Germline loops: CDR1 LGHNA, CDR2 YSLEER. CDR3 amino acids: CASSQRGADQETQYF. For the CDR3, the DNA is TGCGCCAGCAGCCAAAGAGGGGCGGACCAAGAGACCCAGTACTTC.

This clonotype was observed a handful of times. The V and J genes are TRBV11-2 and TRBJ2-5; a possible D gene is TRBD2 (7 bases). With 3 bases removed from V and 3 bases from J, the gap between germline ends came to 11 bases. Germline V gene lookup returns CDR1 SGHAT and CDR2 FQNNGV. CDR3 length: 14 amino acids. The CDR3 loop is CASSFRGGKETQYF. In DNA, the CDR3 is TGTGCCAGCAGCTTTAGGGGGGGAAAAGAGACCCAGTACTTC.

This clonotype was picked up a small number of times. The gene calls are TRBV30 and TRBJ2-7; 9 bases match TRBD1. Germline values: CDR1 GTSNPN, CDR2 SVGIG (reference sequence). J lost 6 bases, V lost 0 bases, and 9 bases had no gene match. The CDR3 sequence is 15 residues long. CDR3 protein: CAWSVRRDRATEQYF. The DNA for the CDR3 is TGTGCCTGGAGTGTACGTCGGGACAGGGCGACCGAGCAGTACTTC.

A few counts support this clonotype. The chain carries TRBV2 and TRBJ2-5; perhaps TRBD2 as D (7 bases). V was trimmed by 1 base and J by 5 bases, leaving 11 bases between them. The CDR3 is 14 residues long. Germline loops: CDR1 SNHLY, CDR2 FYNNEI. The CDR3 is CASSEGGGGETQYF. The CDR3 DNA sequence: TGTGCCAGCAGTGAAGGTGGGGGGGGCGAGACCCAGTACTTC.

This clonotype was picked up many times. This chain links TRBV20-1 with TRBJ2-3, with no clear D. V lost 3 bases and J 0 bases, leaving 4 bases between the germline ends. The germline gives CDR1 DFQATT, CDR2 SNEGSKA (reference sequence). The CDR3 spans 12 residues. CDR3 protein: CSARPSTDTQYF. DNA for the CDR3: TGCAGTGCTAGGCCCAGCACAGATACGCAGTATTTT.

The V and J genes are TRBV20-1 and TRBJ2-7; a weak D match, TRBD2 (6 bases). The germline V and J ends were trimmed by 6 bases and 4 bases, with 19 bases remaining between them. CDR1 and CDR2 from the germline V gene are DFQATT and SNEGSKA (reference sequence). The CDR3 runs to 14 residues. As DNA, the CDR3 is TGCAGTGCCCCAGGCGGGACTGCGACGTACGAGCAGTACTTC. This gives the protein CSAPGGTATYEQYF.

CDR3 amino acids: CASSVEGTAVYGYTF. CDR3 in DNA: TGTGCCAGCAGCGTAGAGGGGACAGCAGTCTATGGCTACACCTTC. The chain couples TRBV9 to TRBJ1-2; 7 nucleotides align to TRBD1. Germline V CDR1 and CDR2: SGDLS, YYNGEE. Trimming cost V 0 bases and J 4 bases; bases outside gene matches: 6. The CDR3 extends over 15 amino acids. The full variable domain, its missing parts supplied by reference TRBV9 and TRBJ1-2, is DSGVTQTPKHLITATGQRVTLRCSPRSGDLSVYWYQQSLDQGLQFLIQYYNGEERAKGNILERFSAQQFPDLHSELNLSSLELGDSALYFCASSVEGTAVYGYTFGSGTRLTVV.

The chain couples TRBV29-1 to TRBJ2-1, with TRBD1 identical over 9 bases. Trimming at V came to 4 bases and at J to 2 bases, leaving 6 bases not matched to a gene. The CDR3 has 15 residues. CDR1 and CDR2 from the germline V gene are SQVTM and ANQGSEA. The CDR3 loop reads CSVAPGTGTYNEQFF. The CDR3 DNA reads as TGCAGCGTTGCCCCCGGGACAGGGACCTACAATGAGCAGTTCTTC.

J is TRBJ2-3 and V is TRBV20-1; TRBD2 is a possible D gene (6 bases). This CDR3 has 19 amino acids. CDR1 is DFQATT and CDR2 is SNEGSKA in the germline V gene (reference sequence). The ends were cut back, 0 bases at V and 0 bases at J, with 22 bases in the middle. The CDR3 region is CSARDPASVGTSSTDTQYF. CDR3 DNA sequence: TGCAGTGCTAGAGATCCGGCTAGCGTGGGGACTTCTAGCACAGATACGCAGTATTTT.

CDR3 in DNA: TGCGCCAGCAGCGCGCGGGGACAGGGGTTAGATACGCAGTATTTT. It specifies CASSARGQGLDTQYF. The chain uses TRBV5-1 and TRBJ2-3, with 10 bases that match TRBD1. V shed 4 bases and J 5 bases; nucleotides not matched to a gene: 7. Germline loops: CDR1 SGHRS, CDR2 YFSETQ. This CDR3 region has 15 residues.

The J gene is TRBJ2-5, the V gene TRBV7-9; 8 positions agree with TRBD1. CDR1 SEHNR and CDR2 FQNEAQ come from the germline V gene (reference sequence). V shed 7 bases, J shed 5 bases, and the junction held 12 bases outside the gene matches. The CDR3 is made up of 15 amino acids. DNA of the CDR3: TGTGCCAGCATACCGGGACAGGCGCTTTTGGAGACCCAGTACTTC. Translating it yields CASIPGQALLETQYF.

The chain joins TRBV10-2 to TRBJ2-1; TRBD1 agrees at 7 bases. The assigned J gene may be wrong: the sequence end matches TRBJ2-5 better. This CDR3 has 15 residues. CDR1 is WSHSY, CDR2 SAAADI, per germline. CDR3 in amino acids: CASSSLRGLQETQYF. CDR3 DNA: TGCGCCAGCAGTTCCTTAAGGGGGCTACAAGAGACCCAGTACTTC.

The V and J genes are TRBV28 and TRBJ1-2; TRBD1 matches 9 bases. Unmatched junction bases numbered 12, after V lost 7 bases and J lost 6 bases. This CDR3 is 15 amino acids long. Germline-derived CDR1 and CDR2 are MDHEN and SYDVKM. CDR3 in amino acids: CASNGQGPRLHGYTF. CDR3 nucleotides: TGTGCCAGCAACGGACAGGGGCCCCGCTTGCATGGCTACACCTTC.

This chain links TRBV28 with TRBJ2-5, with D perhaps matching TRBD1 or TRBD2 (5 bases each). Near its end, the DNA agrees better with TRBJ2-7, so the J call may be wrong. The CDR3 is made up of 14 amino acids. Germline CDR1 is MDHEN and CDR2 is SYDVKM. The CDR3 spells CASSLGDPRYEQYF. In nucleotides, the CDR3 is TGTGCCAGCAGTTTAGGGGACCCCCGTTACGAGCAGTACTTC.

This clonotype has more than one count but fewer than ten. The chain couples TRBV7-9 to TRBJ2-3, with 7 bases aligning to TRBD2. The V segment lost 5 bases and the J segment 1 base; nucleotides outside the gene matches: 9. The CDR3 is made up of 16 amino acids. CDR1 and CDR2 from the germline V gene are SEHNR and FQNEAQ (reference sequence). DNA of the CDR3: TGTGCCAGCAGCACCGGGCTAGCGGAAGGCACAGATACGCAGTATTTT. As protein: CASSTGLAEGTDTQYF.

This chain links TRBV29-1 with TRBJ1-1; 8 bases line up with TRBD1. The CDR3 sequence is 13 residues long. The germline V gene has CDR1 SQVTM and CDR2 ANQGSEA. V shed 6 bases and J 1 base; nucleotides not matched to a gene: 4. The CDR3 sequence: CSVVDRGNTEAFF. In nucleotides, the CDR3 is TGCAGCGTCGTTGACAGGGGGAACACTGAAGCTTTCTTT.

Note on this clonotype: Compared with germline, one end of the junction differs, possibly owing to a read error. CDR3 nucleotides: TGTGCCAGCAGCCTAGTCGGCCCCAATGAGCACTTCTTC. Its protein product is CASSLVGPNEHFF. The chain joins TRBV7-9 to TRBJ2-1; D ambiguous. Germline CDR1 is SEHNR and CDR2 is FQNEAQ (reference sequence). This CDR3 has 13 amino acids.

This clonotype showed up many times. The chain has TRBV20-1 and TRBJ2-5; D gene ambiguous. Judging by the DNA end, TRBJ2-7 fits better; the J call may be wrong. The CDR3 runs 12 residues. Per germline, CDR1 DFQATT and CDR2 SNEGSKA (reference sequence). The CDR3 region is CSARVGSYEQYF. The CDR3 DNA reads TGCAGTGCTAGAGTGGGTAGCTACGAGCAGTACTTC.

CDR3 loop: CASSYSLPSGEQFF. Written as DNA, the CDR3 is TGTGCCAGCAGTTACTCGCTTCCCTCGGGTGAGCAGTTCTTC. This sequence joins TRBV6-2 or TRBV6-3 and TRBJ2-1; no definite D call. The V gene lost 0 bases and the J gene lost 9 bases, with 12 bases spanning the gap. From germline, CDR1 is MNHEY and CDR2 SVGEGT. The CDR3 contains 14 residues.